This T cell receptor (beta chain) originates from a study of cytomegalovirus exposure and HLA in healthy donors. PCR amplification relied on 60 Vbeta primers (plus 13 Jbeta primers). Using immunoSEQ multiplex PCR, the repertoire was profiled, and TCRdb retains in-frame clones only, with some absent. The data show 100,000 to 150,000 clones, roughly 74% seen once. As for this clone: This sample includes further DNA sequences coding for the same CDR3.

The germline CDR1 and CDR2 sequences are SGHRS and YFSETQ. This CDR3 region has 14 residues. Trimming removed 0 bases from V and 2 bases from J, with 6 bases in between. The TCR originated in a middle-aged man in good health and CMV-seronegative. The sample consisted of PBMCs. The chain uses TRBV5-1 and TRBJ2-1; D unclear. CDR3 sequence: CASSLGPAYNEQFF. As DNA, the CDR3 is TGCGCCAGCAGCTTGGGTCCAGCCTACAATGAGCAGTTCTTC.